A single sample gave rise to the 28 T cell receptor beta chains below, sequenced in a study of blood T cell repertoires in COVID-19. TCRdb's table, derived via immunoSEQ multiplex PCR, lists solely in-frame clones and lacks some. The table shows some 150,000 clones, with around 84% occurring only once. Source material: peripheral blood. These receptors all stem from a human donor in a cohort sampled during active COVID-19.

This sequence joins TRBV6-5 and TRBJ2-6, with D perhaps matching TRBD2 (6 bases). The CDR3 runs to 14 residues. The germline V and J ends were trimmed by 8 bases and 3 bases, with 11 bases remaining between them. The germline gives CDR1 MNHEY, CDR2 SVGAGI. CDR3 sequence (DNA): TGTGCCAGCGGAAACGGGGGTGGGGCCAACGTCCTGACTTTC. Amino acids: CASGNGGGANVLTF.

The chain combines TRBV25-1 with TRBJ1-1; tentatively, D is TRBD1 (5 bases). V lost 3 bases and J 4 bases, leaving 12 bases between the germline ends. The CDR3 has 14 amino acids. Germline loops: CDR1 MGHDK, CDR2 SYGVNS. The CDR3 coding sequence is TGTGCCAGCAGTGATAACGGGGGGGTCACTGAAGCTTTCTTT. Its translation is CASSDNGGVTEAFF.

The V call is TRBV4-1, the J call TRBJ1-2; 8 nucleotides align to TRBD1. V lost 4 bases to trimming and J lost 8 bases; unmatched junction nucleotides: 9. The V gene's germline CDR1 is MGHRA and CDR2 YSYEKL. The CDR3 length is 14 residues. The CDR3 bases are TGCGCCAGCAGCCTTCTCAGGGGGCGGGAGGGCTACACCTTC. Translating gives CASSLLRGREGYTF.

The DNA of the CDR3 is TGTGCCAGCAGTGGACAGAATAGCAATCAGCCCCAGCATTTT. Residues: CASSGQNSNQPQHF. The V call is TRBV2, the J call TRBJ1-5; D is perhaps TRBD1 (5 bases). In germline, CDR1 is SNHLY, CDR2 FYNNEI. This CDR3 is built from 14 residues. V was pared by 4 bases and J by 0 bases, with 7 bases between.

The V and J genes are TRBV6-2 or TRBV6-3 and TRBJ2-5; 11 bases fit TRBD2. V lost 3 bases and J lost 3; bases outside the gene matches: 15. The CDR3 runs to 19 residues. Looked up from germline, CDR1 is MNHEY and CDR2 is SVGEGT. CDR3 sequence: CASSYPPLAGGQAEETQYF. The CDR3 DNA reads as TGTGCCAGCAGTTATCCCCCTCTAGCGGGGGGACAGGCCGAAGAGACCCAGTACTTC.

The genes are TRBV3-1 (or the pseudogene TRBV3-2) and TRBJ2-5, with a weak D call TRBD2 (6 bases). This CDR3 is built from 16 residues. CDR1 is LGHDT and CDR2 is YNNKEL in the germline V gene (reference sequence). V lost 1 base and J lost 4, with 16 bases in between. The CDR3 loop reads CASSQGLGGLGETQYF. The CDR3 region has the DNA TGTGCCAGCAGCCAAGGTCTCGGGGGATTGGGAGAGACCCAGTACTTC.

V is TRBV19 and J is TRBJ2-6; D is perhaps TRBD1 (6 bases). V was clipped by 6 bases and J by 4 bases, with 13 bases between them. The germline V gene encodes CDR1 LNHDA and CDR2 SQIVND (reference sequence). The CDR3 consists of 15 residues. The CDR3 sequence: CASSETGPGANVLTF. In nucleotides, the CDR3 is TGTGCCAGTAGCGAAACAGGGCCCGGGGCCAACGTCCTGACTTTC. Based on the CDR3 plus reference TRBV19 and TRBJ2-6, the full variable domain is DGGITQSPKYLFRKEGQNVTLSCEQNLNHDAMYWYRQDPGQGLRLIYYSQIVNDFQKGDIAEGYSVSREKKESFPLTVTSAQKNPTAFYLCASSETGPGANVLTFGAGSRLTVL.

This chain uses TRBV5-4 with TRBJ2-3, with D perhaps TRBD2 (6 bases). CDR1 and CDR2 from the germline V gene are SGHNT and YYREEE (reference sequence). The CDR3 consists of 15 residues. V was clipped by 2 bases and J by 3 bases, with 13 bases between them. The CDR3 region has the DNA TGTGCCAGCAGCTTTGGCAGGAGGGCGACAGATACGCAGTATTTT. Its translation is CASSFGRRATDTQYF.

The rearrangement links TRBV5-5 to TRBJ2-2, with 10 bases matching TRBD2. The junction had 10 bases not matched to a gene; V was cut back by 0 bases and J by 5 bases. This CDR3 spans 18 amino acids. Germline V gives CDR1 SGHKS, CDR2 YYEKEE (reference sequence). CDR3 protein: CASSLANNSGRRTGELFF. CDR3 coding DNA: TGTGCCAGCAGCTTGGCCAACAATAGCGGGAGGCGGACCGGGGAGCTGTTTTTT.

The chain couples TRBV10-3 to TRBJ2-7; 10 nucleotides match TRBD1. Germline trimming cut 2 bases from V and 6 bases from J; bases unmatched to any gene: 10. This CDR3 has 16 residues. Germline V gene sequence: CDR1 ENHRY, CDR2 SYGVKD. Here the CDR3 reads CAISEAGGQGPFEQYV. In DNA, the CDR3 is TGTGCCATCAGTGAGGCGGGGGGACAGGGGCCTTTCGAGCAGTACGTC.

The V call is TRBV19, the J call TRBJ1-1; 7 bases map to TRBD1. This CDR3 comprises 13 residues. Germline V gives CDR1 LNHDA, CDR2 SQIVND (reference sequence). Trimming removed 0 bases from V and 10 bases from J; junction bases left unmatched: 5. CDR3 in amino acids: CASSIDTGVGAFF. DNA of the CDR3: TGTGCCAGTAGTATAGATACAGGGGTTGGAGCTTTCTTT.

The gene calls are TRBV18 and TRBJ2-1, with TRBD1 identical over 7 bases. Germline V lookup: CDR1 KGHSH, CDR2 LQKENI. V lost 4 bases to trimming and J lost 0 bases; unmatched junction nucleotides: 6. The CDR3 sequence is 16 residues long. This CDR3 reads CASSLEQGSSYNEQFF. The CDR3 nucleotides are TGTGCCAGCTCACTAGAACAGGGGAGCTCCTACAATGAGCAGTTCTTC.

The chain has TRBV6-4 and TRBJ1-5; 7 bases match TRBD1. Germline CDR1 reads MRHNA; CDR2 reads SNTAGT. The CDR3 runs to 18 residues. After removal of 4 bases from V and 0 bases from J, the junction contained 12 bases not matched to a gene. CDR3 coding DNA: TGTGCCAGCAGTGGGCCGTATGGGACAGTATATAGCAATCAGCCCCAGCATTTT. Its translation: CASSGPYGTVYSNQPQHF.

The rearrangement joins TRBV6-5 to TRBJ1-1; 11 nucleotides line up with TRBD1. Trimming at V came to 4 bases and at J to 7 bases, leaving 5 bases not matched to a gene. This CDR3 comprises 14 residues. Looked up from germline, CDR1 is MNHEY and CDR2 is SVGAGI. This CDR3 reads CASSLDRGRGEAFF. The DNA for the CDR3 is TGTGCCAGCAGTTTGGACAGGGGGCGGGGTGAAGCTTTCTTT.

This chain links TRBV7-8 with TRBJ2-7; 14 positions agree with TRBD2. The trim removed 4 bases at V and 3 bases at J, leaving 5 bases unmatched. From germline, CDR1 is SGHVS and CDR2 FQNEAQ. The length of the CDR3 is 16 residues. CDR3 region: CASSSQGTSGSYEQYV. As DNA, the CDR3 is TGTGCCAGCAGCTCCCAGGGGACTAGCGGGAGCTACGAGCAGTACGTC.

The rearrangement links TRBV5-4 to TRBJ1-1; possible D gene TRBD1, 5 bases. Trimming took 4 bases from V and 1 from J, leaving 5 bases between them. This CDR3 comprises 12 residues. The V gene's germline CDR1 is SGHNT and CDR2 YYREEE (reference sequence). Here the CDR3 reads CASSTGNTEAFF. CDR3 DNA: TGTGCCAGCAGCACAGGGAACACTGAAGCTTTCTTT.

The CDR3 bases are TGCGCCAGCAGACCTGGTAGCACCGAGCAGTTCTTC. Translated: CASRPGSTEQFF. This sequence joins TRBV5-1 and TRBJ2-1; D gene unclear. Trimming took 5 bases from V and 10 from J, leaving 13 bases between them. This CDR3 contains 12 residues. CDR1 is SGHRS, CDR2 YFSETQ, per germline.

The rearrangement joins TRBV19 to TRBJ2-3; the match to TRBD2 covers 8 bases. In germline, CDR1 is LNHDA, CDR2 SQIVND (reference sequence). The V segment lost 1 base and the J segment 5 bases; nucleotides outside the gene matches: 5. There are 15 residues in the CDR3. CDR3 residues: CASSIGAGGGDTQYF. In DNA form, the CDR3 reads TGTGCCAGTAGTATAGGGGCGGGGGGTGGAGATACGCAGTATTTT.

This clone was detected only a few times. This chain uses TRBV19 with TRBJ2-1, with a weak D call TRBD1 (5 bases). This CDR3 is built from 16 residues. The germline V and J ends were trimmed by 0 bases and 7 bases, with 16 bases remaining between them. Germline-derived CDR1 and CDR2 are LNHDA and SQIVND (reference sequence). CDR3 residues: CASSIEGASIGNEQFF. As DNA, the CDR3 is TGTGCCAGTAGTATAGAAGGGGCTAGTATAGGGAATGAGCAGTTCTTC.

This chain connects TRBV3-1 (or the pseudogene TRBV3-2) to TRBJ2-1; no reliable D call. Trimming pared 0 bases from V and 4 bases from J, leaving 13 bases between. CDR1 and CDR2 (germline): LGHDT, YNNKEL (reference sequence). The CDR3 extends over 16 amino acids. This CDR3 is CASSQEIIPLYNEQFF. CDR3 nucleotide sequence: TGTGCCAGCAGCCAAGAGATAATCCCCCTATACAATGAGCAGTTCTTC.

This clone came up once. CDR3 sequence (DNA): TGTGCCAGCAGCCCCGGGACAGGACCGAGGACTGAAGCTTTCTTT. Amino acid sequence: CASSPGTGPRTEAFF. The chain employs TRBV28 and TRBJ1-1; 8 bases match TRBD1. V shed 6 bases and J 5 bases; nucleotides not matched to a gene: 11. Germline CDR1 is MDHEN and CDR2 is SYDVKM. The length of the CDR3 is 15 residues.

This chain connects TRBV9 to TRBJ2-2, with D maybe TRBD1 (6 bases). Between the trimmed V and J ends, which lost 3 bases and 3 bases, there was a span of 15 bases. The CDR3 length is 16 residues. The germline V gene has CDR1 SGDLS and CDR2 YYNGEE. The CDR3 spells CASSGGQTGDTGELFF. The CDR3 nucleotides are TGTGCCAGCAGCGGGGGACAAACAGGAGACACCGGGGAGCTGTTTTTT.

The chain employs TRBV19 and TRBJ2-3; 14 bases align to TRBD2. Germline CDR1 and CDR2: LNHDA and SQIVND (reference sequence). The CDR3 has 15 residues. Losses at the gene ends were 9 bases for V and 4 bases for J; bases not matched to a gene: 6. The CDR3 protein is CASRLAGGPSDTQYF. CDR3 in DNA: TGTGCCAGCAGACTAGCGGGAGGGCCGTCAGATACGCAGTATTTT.

The chain uses TRBV27 and TRBJ2-3, with 13 bases identical to TRBD2. V lost 6 bases and J lost 1; bases outside the gene matches: 7. This CDR3 contains 17 residues. Germline V gives CDR1 MNHEY, CDR2 SMNVEV (reference sequence). CDR3 region: CASSLLGLAGGTDTQYF. For the CDR3, the DNA is TGTGCCAGCAGCCTCCTCGGACTAGCGGGGGGCACAGATACGCAGTATTTT.

The V call is TRBV12-5, the J call TRBJ1-2, with TRBD1 as a possible D gene (5 bases). Trimming pared 1 base from V and 12 bases from J, leaving 9 bases between. Germline lookup yields CDR1 LGHNT and CDR2 FRNRAP. This CDR3 has 11 residues. The CDR3 nucleotides read TGTGCTAGTGGTTTGGACAGGAGTCACACCTTC. Translation gives CASGLDRSHTF.

The CDR3 is CASSNLQTGGQYF. The CDR3 nucleotides are TGTGCCAGCAGTAACCTCCAGACAGGCGGGCAGTACTTC. This chain links TRBV28 with TRBJ2-7, with D perhaps matching TRBD1 (6 bases). V lost 5 bases, J lost 9 bases, and 17 bases lay in between. The CDR3 is 13 amino acids. The germline V gene encodes CDR1 MDHEN and CDR2 SYDVKM.

The CDR3 sequence is CATSGQLDYGYTF. CDR3 in DNA: TGTGCCACCTCGGGACAGCTAGACTATGGCTACACCTTC. V usage is TRBV2 and J usage is TRBJ1-2; 7 bases agree with TRBD1. V lost 10 bases to trimming and J lost 3 bases; unmatched junction nucleotides: 8. Germline V gives CDR1 SNHLY, CDR2 FYNNEI. This CDR3 spans 13 amino acids. The whole variable domain, remainder taken from reference TRBV2 and TRBJ1-2, is EPEVTQTPSHQVTQMGQEVILRCVPISNHLYFYWYRQILGQKVEFLVSFYNNEISEKSEIFDDQFSVERPDGSNFTLKIRSTKLEDSAMYFCATSGQLDYGYTFGSGTRLTVV.

This chain joins TRBV27 and TRBJ1-6, with TRBD1 matching over 7 bases. CDR3 size: 16 residues. The V gene's germline CDR1 is MNHEY and CDR2 SMNVEV (reference sequence). V was pared by 5 bases and J by 9 bases, with 13 bases of the junction left unmatched. The CDR3 protein is CASSLHRQGTGSPLHF. CDR3 bases: TGTGCCAGCAGTCTCCACCGACAGGGAACGGGTTCACCCCTCCACTTT.